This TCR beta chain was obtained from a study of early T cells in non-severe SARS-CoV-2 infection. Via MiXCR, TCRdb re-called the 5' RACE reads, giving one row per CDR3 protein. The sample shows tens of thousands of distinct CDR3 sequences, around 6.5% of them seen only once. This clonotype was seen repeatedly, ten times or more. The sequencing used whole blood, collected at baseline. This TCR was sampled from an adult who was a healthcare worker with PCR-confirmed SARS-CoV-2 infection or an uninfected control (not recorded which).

The CDR3 DNA reads as TGTGCCAGCAGTCCAGGGACTTTCCCCTACAATGAGCAGTTCTTC. It yields the protein CASSPGTFPYNEQFF. The V call is TRBV28, the J call TRBJ2-1; D is perhaps TRBD2 (6 bases). The germline V and J ends were trimmed by 5 bases and 2 bases, with 13 bases remaining between them. The CDR3 is made up of 15 amino acids. Per the germline V gene, CDR1 is MDHEN and CDR2 is SYDVKM.